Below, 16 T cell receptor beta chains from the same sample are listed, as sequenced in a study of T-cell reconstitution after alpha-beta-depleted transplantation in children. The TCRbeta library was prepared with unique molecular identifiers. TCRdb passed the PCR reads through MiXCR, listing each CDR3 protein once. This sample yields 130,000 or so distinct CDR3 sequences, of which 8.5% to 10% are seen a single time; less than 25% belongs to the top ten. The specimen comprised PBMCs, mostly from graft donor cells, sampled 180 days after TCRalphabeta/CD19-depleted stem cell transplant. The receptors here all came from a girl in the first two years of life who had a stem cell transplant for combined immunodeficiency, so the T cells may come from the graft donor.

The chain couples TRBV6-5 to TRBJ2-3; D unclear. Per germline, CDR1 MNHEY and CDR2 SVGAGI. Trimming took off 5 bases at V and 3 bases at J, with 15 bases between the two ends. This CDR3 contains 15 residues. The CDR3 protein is CASSPNGPWTDTQYF. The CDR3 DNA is TGTGCCAGCAGTCCGAACGGGCCCTGGACAGATACGCAGTATTTT.

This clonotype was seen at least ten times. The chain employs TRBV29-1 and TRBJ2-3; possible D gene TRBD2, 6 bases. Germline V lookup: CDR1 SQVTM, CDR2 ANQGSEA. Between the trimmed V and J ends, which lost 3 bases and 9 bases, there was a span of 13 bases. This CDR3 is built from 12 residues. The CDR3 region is CSVEAGTPTQYF. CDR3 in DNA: TGCAGCGTTGAGGCCGGGACTCCGACGCAGTATTTT.

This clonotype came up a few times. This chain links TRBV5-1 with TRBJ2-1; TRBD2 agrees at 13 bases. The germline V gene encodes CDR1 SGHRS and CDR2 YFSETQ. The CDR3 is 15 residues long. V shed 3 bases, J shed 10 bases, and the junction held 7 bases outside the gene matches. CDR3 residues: CASSSGLAGVREQFF. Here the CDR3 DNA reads TGCGCCAGCAGCTCCGGACTAGCGGGAGTTCGCGAGCAGTTCTTC.

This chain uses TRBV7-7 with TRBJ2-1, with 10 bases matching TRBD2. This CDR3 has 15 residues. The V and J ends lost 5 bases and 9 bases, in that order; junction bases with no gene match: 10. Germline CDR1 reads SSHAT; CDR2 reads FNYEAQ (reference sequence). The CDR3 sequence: CASSAQRGGPGEQFF. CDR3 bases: TGTGCCAGCAGCGCCCAGCGGGGGGGCCCCGGTGAGCAGTTCTTC.

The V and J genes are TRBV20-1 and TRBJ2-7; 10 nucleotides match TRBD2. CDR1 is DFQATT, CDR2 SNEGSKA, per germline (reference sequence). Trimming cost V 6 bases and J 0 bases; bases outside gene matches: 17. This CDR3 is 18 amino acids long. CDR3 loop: CSARPTSGQLFSSYEQYF. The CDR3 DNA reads TGCAGTGCCCGGCCGACTAGCGGGCAACTCTTTAGCTCCTACGAGCAGTACTTC.

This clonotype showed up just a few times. CDR3 region: CASSLVGEGQYF. The CDR3 nucleotides read TGTGCCAGCAGCTTAGTCGGGGAAGGGCAGTACTTC. The genes are TRBV7-9 and TRBJ2-7, with D possibly matching TRBD2 (5 bases). There are 12 residues in the CDR3. Germline assignment: CDR1 SEHNR and CDR2 FQNEAQ (reference sequence). The ends were cut back, 1 base at V and 9 bases at J, with 10 bases in the middle.

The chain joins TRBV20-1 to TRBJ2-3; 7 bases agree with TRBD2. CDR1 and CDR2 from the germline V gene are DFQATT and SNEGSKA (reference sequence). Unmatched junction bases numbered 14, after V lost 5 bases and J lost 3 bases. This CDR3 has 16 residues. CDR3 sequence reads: CSAEGGSGTETDTQYF. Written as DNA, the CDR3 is TGCAGTGCTGAGGGAGGGAGCGGGACCGAGACAGATACGCAGTATTTT.

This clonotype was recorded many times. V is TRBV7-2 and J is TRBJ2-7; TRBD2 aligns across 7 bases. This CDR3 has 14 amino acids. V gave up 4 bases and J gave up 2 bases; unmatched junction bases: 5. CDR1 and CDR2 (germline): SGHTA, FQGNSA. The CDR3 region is CASSSAAGAYEQYF. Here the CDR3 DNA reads TGTGCCAGCAGCTCCGCCGCGGGGGCCTACGAGCAGTACTTC.

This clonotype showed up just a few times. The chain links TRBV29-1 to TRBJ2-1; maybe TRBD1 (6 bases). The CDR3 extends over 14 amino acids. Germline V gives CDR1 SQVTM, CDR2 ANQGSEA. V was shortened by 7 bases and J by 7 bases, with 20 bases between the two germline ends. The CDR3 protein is CSGFRGLRENEQFF. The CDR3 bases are TGCAGCGGTTTTAGGGGGTTGAGGGAAAATGAGCAGTTCTTC.

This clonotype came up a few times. The CDR3 spells CASSLAGGVETQYF. The CDR3 DNA reads TGTGCCAGCAGCTTGGCGGGAGGGGTAGAGACCCAGTACTTC. This chain uses TRBV5-4 with TRBJ2-5, with 8 bases identical to TRBD2. J was trimmed by 4 bases and V by 0 bases; bases with no gene match: 2. From germline, CDR1 is SGHNT and CDR2 YYREEE (reference sequence). CDR3 length: 14 amino acids.

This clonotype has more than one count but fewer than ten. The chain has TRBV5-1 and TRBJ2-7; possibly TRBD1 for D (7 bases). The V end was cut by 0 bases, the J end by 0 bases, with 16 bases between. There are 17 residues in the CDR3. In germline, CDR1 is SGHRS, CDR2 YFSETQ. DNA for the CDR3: TGCGCCAGCAGCTTGGCCCCTGGCAGGGGGGCCTCCTACGAGCAGTACTTC. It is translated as CASSLAPGRGASYEQYF.

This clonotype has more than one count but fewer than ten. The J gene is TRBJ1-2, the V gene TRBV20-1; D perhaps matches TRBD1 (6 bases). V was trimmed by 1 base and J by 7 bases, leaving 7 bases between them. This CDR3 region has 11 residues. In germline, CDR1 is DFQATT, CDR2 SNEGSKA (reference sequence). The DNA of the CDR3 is TGCAGTGCTAGAGGGGGGGCTGGCTACACCTTC. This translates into CSARGGAGYTF.

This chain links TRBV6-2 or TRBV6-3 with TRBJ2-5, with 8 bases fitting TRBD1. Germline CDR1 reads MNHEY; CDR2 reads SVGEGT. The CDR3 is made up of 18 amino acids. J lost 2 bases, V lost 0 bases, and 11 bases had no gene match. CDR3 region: CASSYSLRGTGPQETQYF. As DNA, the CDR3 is TGTGCCAGCAGTTACTCGCTCAGGGGGACAGGACCTCAAGAGACCCAGTACTTC.

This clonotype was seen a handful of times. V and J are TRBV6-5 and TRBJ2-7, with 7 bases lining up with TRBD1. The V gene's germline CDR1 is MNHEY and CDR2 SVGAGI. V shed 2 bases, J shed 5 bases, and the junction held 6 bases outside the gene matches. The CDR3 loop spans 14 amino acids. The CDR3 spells CASSYGQESNEQYF. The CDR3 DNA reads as TGTGCCAGCAGTTACGGACAGGAGAGTAACGAGCAGTACTTC.

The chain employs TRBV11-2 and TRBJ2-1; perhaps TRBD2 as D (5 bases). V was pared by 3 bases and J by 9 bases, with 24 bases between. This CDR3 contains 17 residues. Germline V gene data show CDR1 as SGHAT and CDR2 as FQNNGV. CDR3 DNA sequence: TGTGCCAGCAGCTTGAGGTCTGTTTCTGAGGGCTCGGTTGAGCAGTTCTTC. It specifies CASSLRSVSEGSVEQFF.

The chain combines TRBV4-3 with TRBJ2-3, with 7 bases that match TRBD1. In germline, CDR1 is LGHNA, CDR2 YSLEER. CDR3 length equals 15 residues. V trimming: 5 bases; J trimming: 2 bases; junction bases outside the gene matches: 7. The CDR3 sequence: CASSSNRGNTDTQYF. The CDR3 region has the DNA TGCGCCAGCAGCTCAAACAGGGGAAACACAGATACGCAGTATTTT.